The clone carrying this T cell receptor (beta chain) showed up just a few times. These data are taken from a study of cytomegalovirus exposure and HLA in healthy donors. Amplification used 60 Vbeta primers and 13 Jbeta primers. Using immunoSEQ multiplex PCR, the repertoire was profiled, and TCRdb retains in-frame clones only, with some absent. The profile shows under 200,000 clones, roughly 77% of them singletons. Germline CDR1 and CDR2: MDHEN and SYDVKM. The CDR3 consists of 14 residues. V was clipped by 5 bases and J by 3 bases; unmatched bases: 4. The specimen was PBMCs. The sequence was collected from a male donor in good health and CMV-seronegative. The gene calls are TRBV28 and TRBJ2-7; 10 nucleotides match TRBD1. Here the CDR3 DNA reads TGTGCCAGCAGTCCTGGGACAGGGGTCTACGAGCAGTACTTC. It yields the protein CASSPGTGVYEQYF.